This T cell receptor (beta chain) was sequenced for a study of cytomegalovirus exposure and HLA in healthy donors. The overall study: Drawn from HLA-typed donors, around 85 million unique TCRs were held in an early data release. There were 350 to 450 genotyped donors. Of these, roughly 80% fell in the genetic ancestry cluster associated with self-reported Caucasian donors.

Both 60 Vbeta primers and 13 Jbeta primers went into the PCR. Method: immunoSEQ multiplex PCR; TCRdb's copy keeps in-frame clones and lacks some. Of roughly 120,000 clones listed, 75% to 85% were seen once; the top ten hold 2.5% to 3%. Of note for this clone: Its antigen is still unknown.

The germline gives CDR1 WSHSY, CDR2 SAAADI. V was clipped by 7 bases and J by 6 bases, with 10 bases between them. CDR3 size: 12 residues. Study-level findings and limits: Later work showed greater clonal expansion in HLA-associated TCR beta chains than in equally common others. The authors listed about 170 TCR beta chains as cytomegalovirus-associated.

The receptor was derived from a man under 40 in good health and CMV-seronegative. The chain employs TRBV10-2 and TRBJ2-1; D remains ambiguous. The sequenced sample was PBMCs. CDR3 sequence (DNA): TGCGCCAGCAACCACTTCCTCAATGAGCAGTTCTTC. It codes for CASNHFLNEQFF.